The clone carrying this T cell receptor beta chain was seen only a few times. This record belongs to a study of cytomegalovirus exposure and HLA in healthy donors. The PCR used 60 Vbeta and 13 Jbeta primers. Data came from immunoSEQ multiplex PCR; TCRdb stores just in-frame clones and leaves some out. The table shows some 200,000 clones, with 70% to 80% occurring only once. CDR3 length equals 14 residues. Trimming pared 1 base from V and 5 bases from J, leaving 12 bases between. Germline loops: CDR1 SGHDT, CDR2 YYEEEE. The sample taken for sequencing was PBMCs. The V and J genes are TRBV5-6 and TRBJ1-1, with D possibly matching TRBD1 (5 bases). This receptor was obtained from a woman aged 25-40 years in good health and CMV-seropositive. This chain's CDR3 is CASSLKGEGTEAFF. As DNA, the CDR3 is TGTGCCAGCAGCTTGAAAGGGGAGGGAACTGAAGCTTTCTTT.